Shown below are 32 T cell receptor beta chains from a single sample sequenced in a study of shared clonotypes between healthy human individuals. Profiling relied on immunoSEQ multiplex PCR, and the TCRdb table lists in-frame clones only, not all of them. The sample records some 2.1 million clones, 85% to 95% being singletons. Terminally differentiated effector memory CD45RA+ cells were excluded from the naive CD8 cells, which were CD45RO-negative and positively selected for CCR7. Material: naive CD8+ T cells sorted from blood. These receptors were taken from a man aged 18-30 years in good health.

The chain recombines TRBV5-5 with TRBJ2-1; TRBD2 aligns across 7 bases. The CDR3 runs 15 residues. Germline lookup yields CDR1 SGHKS and CDR2 YYEKEE (reference sequence). Trimming took 4 bases from V and 2 from J; bases not matched to a gene: 6. The chain's CDR3 is CASSTTSETYNEQFF. The CDR3 DNA reads as TGTGCCAGCAGCACCACTAGCGAGACCTACAATGAGCAGTTCTTC.

With regard to this clone: The sample has other DNA sequences that encode this CDR3 too. The chain recombines TRBV13 with TRBJ2-7, with D possibly TRBD2 on 5 matching bases. Trimming cost V 0 bases and J 3 bases, with 6 bases left between them. Germline V gene lookup returns CDR1 PRHDT and CDR2 FYEKMQ (reference sequence). CDR3 length: 13 amino acids. The CDR3 region is CASSLGRGYEQYF. The CDR3 DNA follows: TGTGCCAGCAGCTTAGGCCGGGGCTACGAGCAGTACTTC.

The gene calls are TRBV7-2 and TRBJ2-7; 7 bases align to TRBD1. Germline CDR1 and CDR2: SGHTA and FQGNSA. The CDR3 has 14 residues. V trimming: 4 bases; J trimming: 1 base; junction bases outside the gene matches: 4. In DNA form, the CDR3 reads TGTGCCAGCAGCTACACGACAGGGTCCTACGAGCAGTACTTC. This translates into CASSYTTGSYEQYF.

The gene calls are TRBV6-6 and TRBJ1-6, with 8 bases aligning to TRBD1. The germline CDR1 and CDR2 sequences are MNHNY and SVGAGI (reference sequence). This CDR3 contains 16 residues. Unmatched junction bases numbered 2, after V lost 2 bases and J lost 2 bases. This chain's CDR3 is CASSYDRGTYNSPLHF. The CDR3 nucleotides are TGTGCCAGCAGTTACGACAGGGGCACCTATAATTCACCCCTCCACTTT.

The chain uses TRBV6-1 and TRBJ1-1; TRBD1 is a possible D gene (5 bases). The germline V gene has CDR1 MNHNS and CDR2 SASEGT. Trimming took off 0 bases at V and 0 bases at J, with 20 bases between the two ends. CDR3 length equals 19 residues. The CDR3 reads CASSEAGDPVMGLNTEAFF. CDR3 bases: TGTGCCAGCAGTGAAGCGGGGGACCCCGTAATGGGGTTGAACACTGAAGCTTTCTTT.

Comment on this clone: Other DNA sequences in the sample encode the same CDR3. The V gene is TRBV4-3, the J gene TRBJ1-4; 7 bases agree with TRBD1. The CDR3 is made up of 15 amino acids. In germline, CDR1 is LGHNA, CDR2 YSLEER. V shed 4 bases and J 2 bases; nucleotides not matched to a gene: 4. In nucleotides, the CDR3 is TGCGCCAGCAGCCGACTGACAGGGACTAATGAAAAACTGTTTTTT. This gives the protein CASSRLTGTNEKLFF.

V usage is TRBV4-1 and J usage is TRBJ2-7, with D tentatively TRBD2 (6 bases). V gave up 4 bases and J gave up 3 bases, with 22 bases separating them. This CDR3 contains 17 residues. Germline V gene sequence: CDR1 MGHRA, CDR2 YSYEKL. The CDR3 sequence: CASSPEYGEVILYEQYF. The CDR3 nucleotides read TGCGCCAGCAGCCCAGAGTATGGGGAGGTCATTCTCTACGAGCAGTACTTC.

This clone appeared a single time. The chain's CDR3 is CASSLLGLMTEAFF. CDR3 nucleotide sequence: TGTGCCAGCAGTTTACTCGGTCTCATGACTGAAGCTTTCTTT. The rearrangement uses TRBV27 and TRBJ1-1; D unclear. V was clipped by 2 bases and J by 5 bases, with 12 bases between them. Per germline, CDR1 MNHEY and CDR2 SMNVEV (reference sequence). The CDR3 runs 14 residues.

This chain uses TRBV30 with TRBJ2-3; weak D call: TRBD2 (6 bases). The CDR3 consists of 15 residues. The V and J ends lost 2 bases and 2 bases respectively, with 14 bases between them. Germline CDR1 GTSNPN, CDR2 SVGIG (reference sequence). The CDR3 DNA sequence: TGTGCCTGGAGTCTCACTAGCCTTCACACAGATACGCAGTATTTT. Translating it yields CAWSLTSLHTDTQYF.

V and J are TRBV7-6 and TRBJ1-2, with D possibly TRBD1 on 5 matching bases. Germline V CDR1 and CDR2: SGHVS, FNYEAQ. Trimming removed 3 bases from V and 8 bases from J, with 13 bases in between. This CDR3 is 13 amino acids long. The CDR3 DNA follows: TGTGCCAGCAGCTTCCTCGGGGGGAACGGCTACACCTTC. Translation gives CASSFLGGNGYTF. The full variable domain, in which reference TRBV7-6 and TRBJ1-2 provide the parts outside the CDR3, is GAGVSQSPRYKVTKRGQDVALRCDPISGHVSLYWYRQALGQGPEFLTYFNYEAQQDKSGLPNDRFSAERPEGSISTLTIQRTEQRDSAMYRCASSFLGGNGYTFGSGTRLTVV.

The chain employs TRBV4-1 and TRBJ1-4; TRBD1 is a possible D gene (6 bases). Trimming took 1 base from V and 6 from J, leaving 9 bases between them. Germline loops: CDR1 MGHRA, CDR2 YSYEKL. The CDR3 extends over 14 amino acids. CDR3 DNA: TGCGCCAGCAGCCAAGTTGAGGGGGATGAAAAACTGTTTTTT. Translation gives CASSQVEGDEKLFF.

The chain links TRBV9 to TRBJ2-6; D possibly matches TRBD1 or TRBD2 (6 bases each). The V end was cut by 0 bases, the J end by 4 bases, with 14 bases between. The CDR3 is made up of 17 amino acids. Germline values: CDR1 SGDLS, CDR2 YYNGEE. CDR3: CASSVVPGATGANVLTF. The CDR3 coding sequence is TGTGCCAGCAGCGTAGTCCCGGGGGCGACGGGGGCCAACGTCCTGACTTTC.

V gene TRBV25-1 combines with J gene TRBJ1-3; possible D gene TRBD1, 6 bases. This CDR3 comprises 16 residues. The V gene's germline CDR1 is MGHDK and CDR2 SYGVNS. V dropped 4 bases and J dropped 0 bases, with 13 bases sitting between them. The CDR3 is CASSVGGSYSGNTIYF. In DNA, the CDR3 is TGTGCCAGCAGTGTGGGGGGCTCCTACTCTGGAAACACCATATATTTT.

This chain links TRBV7-9 with TRBJ1-6; 7 bases line up with TRBD1. CDR3 length: 15 residues. The germline CDR1 and CDR2 sequences are SEHNR and FQNEAQ (reference sequence). Trimming at V came to 1 base and at J to 11 bases, leaving 8 bases not matched to a gene. CDR3 DNA sequence: TGTGCCAGCAGCTTAGGACAGGGCCTAAGGACACCCCTCCACTTT. This encodes CASSLGQGLRTPLHF.

The sample holds a few counts of this clone. Here the CDR3 reads CASSQDTGELFF. CDR3 DNA sequence: TGTGCCAGCAGTCAAGACACCGGGGAGCTGTTTTTT. V usage is TRBV13 and J usage is TRBJ2-2, with unresolved D. This CDR3 has 12 amino acids. Germline-derived CDR1 and CDR2 are PRHDT and FYEKMQ (reference sequence). The ends were cut back, 6 bases at V and 3 bases at J, with 5 bases in the middle.

The rearrangement joins TRBV13 to TRBJ1-2; D remains unclear. CDR3 length equals 17 residues. V was pared by 0 bases and J by 8 bases, with 22 bases between. Germline CDR1 PRHDT, CDR2 FYEKMQ (reference sequence). CDR3 region: CASSLGLGVVDTEGYTF. The CDR3 DNA follows: TGTGCCAGCAGCTTAGGCCTCGGAGTCGTAGATACGGAGGGCTACACCTTC.

The gene calls are TRBV5-4 and TRBJ1-6; 10 positions match TRBD1. Germline V gene sequence: CDR1 SGHNT, CDR2 YYREEE (reference sequence). This CDR3 contains 13 residues. The CDR3, as DNA: TGTGCGGGGTGGACAGGGGGGGATTCACCCCTCCACTTT. This encodes CAGWTGGDSPLHF.

The J gene is TRBJ2-5, the V gene TRBV7-9; D could derive from TRBD1 or TRBD2 (5 bases each). This CDR3 comprises 15 residues. Between the trimmed V and J ends, which lost 6 bases and 2 bases, there was a span of 16 bases. Germline values: CDR1 SEHNR, CDR2 FQNEAQ (reference sequence). The CDR3 loop reads CASRSPGRGQETQYF. CDR3 in DNA: TGTGCCAGCAGAAGCCCGGGACGGGGTCAAGAGACCCAGTACTTC.

The rearrangement joins TRBV19 to TRBJ2-5; TRBD2 matches at 7 bases. From germline, CDR1 is LNHDA and CDR2 SQIVND (reference sequence). Unmatched junction bases numbered 9, after V lost 3 bases and J lost 5 bases. The CDR3 loop spans 15 amino acids. The CDR3 nucleotides read TGTGCCAGTAGTATTAGTGGGGGGGTTCGTGAGACCCAGTACTTC. Translating gives CASSISGGVRETQYF.

The chain employs TRBV6-5 and TRBJ2-7; 7 bases map to TRBD2. The junction had 6 bases not matched to a gene; V was cut back by 2 bases and J by 2 bases. CDR1 and CDR2 (germline): MNHEY, SVGAGI. This CDR3 contains 15 residues. The CDR3 sequence is CASSYPVGGTYEQYF. The CDR3 DNA reads TGTGCCAGCAGTTACCCCGTGGGGGGGACCTACGAGCAGTACTTC.

V gene TRBV25-1 combines with J gene TRBJ2-3, with TRBD2 identical over 7 bases. The ends lost 5 bases at V and 6 bases at J; junction bases unmatched: 5. The CDR3 extends over 13 amino acids. In germline, CDR1 is MGHDK, CDR2 SYGVNS. For the CDR3, the DNA is TGTGCCAGCAGTATTGGGGGAGGGGATACGCAGTATTTT. Protein: CASSIGGGDTQYF. Based on the CDR3 plus reference TRBV25-1 and TRBJ2-3, the full variable domain is EADIYQTPRYLVIGTGKKITLECSQTMGHDKMYWYQQDPGMELHLIHYSYGVNSTEKGDLSSESTVSRIRTEHFPLTLESARPSHTSQYLCASSIGGGDTQYFGPGTRLTVL.

The chain joins TRBV15 to TRBJ1-6; no firm D call. V was cut by 2 bases and J by 12 bases, with 8 bases left in between. This CDR3 region has 12 residues. Germline loops: CDR1 LNHNV, CDR2 YYDKDF (reference sequence). This CDR3 reads CATSRFDKPLHF. The CDR3 DNA reads as TGTGCCACCAGCAGATTCGACAAACCCCTCCACTTT.

Details on this clone: Other nucleotide sequences in the sample specify the same CDR3. The J gene is TRBJ2-7, the V gene TRBV9; D gene ambiguous. CDR1 is SGDLS and CDR2 is YYNGEE in the germline V gene. Deletions cut 2 bases from V and 1 base from J, with 10 bases between. This CDR3 contains 14 residues. For the CDR3, the DNA is TGTGCCAGCAGCGTTGAAGACGGATCCTACGAGCAGTACTTC. As protein: CASSVEDGSYEQYF.

The chain recombines TRBV7-9 with TRBJ2-2, with D maybe TRBD2 (7 bases). This CDR3 has 16 residues. Deletions cut 3 bases from V and 4 bases from J, with 15 bases between. Germline CDR1 and CDR2: SEHNR and FQNEAQ (reference sequence). CDR3 residues: CASSLAGGQLTGELFF. CDR3 nucleotides: TGTGCCAGCAGCTTGGCCGGGGGGCAGCTCACCGGGGAGCTGTTTTTT. Filled out from reference TRBV7-9 and TRBJ2-2, the complete variable domain reads DTGVSQNPRHKITKRGQNVTFRCDPISEHNRLYWYRQTLGQGPEFLTYFQNEAQLEKSRLLSDRFSAERPKGSFSTLEIQRTEQGDSAMYLCASSLAGGQLTGELFFGEGSRLTVL.

A note on this clone: Other DNA sequences in this specimen translate into the identical CDR3. The V call is TRBV5-1, the J call TRBJ1-1; tentative D call: TRBD1 (5 bases). Germline CDR1 SGHRS, CDR2 YFSETQ. There are 15 residues in the CDR3. Trimming cost V 0 bases and J 1 base, with 10 bases left between them. CDR3 bases: TGCGCCAGCAGCTTGGATCCAGGGTCGAACACTGAAGCTTTCTTT. Amino acid sequence: CASSLDPGSNTEAFF. The entire variable domain, with the rest obtained from reference TRBV5-1 and TRBJ1-1, is as follows: KAGVTQTPRYLIKTRGQQVTLSCSPISGHRSVSWYQQTPGQGLQFLFEYFSETQRNKGNFPGRFSGRQFSNSRSEMNVSTLELGDSALYLCASSLDPGSNTEAFFGQGTRLTVV.

The CDR3 DNA follows: TGTGCCAGCAGCTTAGATCTGGGAGGGCTGGGAAAACTGTTTTTT. Amino acids: CASSLDLGGLGKLFF. This chain connects TRBV11-2 to TRBJ1-4; D remains unclear. The CDR3 extends over 15 amino acids. CDR1 is SGHAT and CDR2 is FQNNGV in the germline V gene. Trimming took 0 bases from V and 10 from J, leaving 15 bases between them.

This chain uses TRBV28 with TRBJ1-3; D might be TRBD1 (5 bases). Germline CDR1 MDHEN, CDR2 SYDVKM. Trimming removed 3 bases from V and 1 base from J, with 13 bases in between. This CDR3 has 16 residues. Written as DNA, the CDR3 is TGTGCCAGCAGTTTCGTCAGGGACCGATCTGGAAACACCATATATTTT. Amino acids: CASSFVRDRSGNTIYF.

The chain recombines TRBV25-1 with TRBJ2-7, with D perhaps TRBD2 (5 bases). V was pared by 1 base and J by 3 bases, with 10 bases between. This CDR3 region has 14 residues. Per the germline V gene, CDR1 is MGHDK and CDR2 is SYGVNS. The CDR3 DNA follows: TGTGCCAGCAGTGAATTGGAGGATGGCTACGAGCAGTACTTC. Amino acid sequence: CASSELEDGYEQYF.

The rearrangement links TRBV6-5 to TRBJ2-5; D may be TRBD2 (5 bases). This CDR3 is 15 amino acids long. V was pared by 3 bases and J by 4 bases, with 15 bases between. Germline values: CDR1 MNHEY, CDR2 SVGAGI. The CDR3 DNA follows: TGTGCCAGCAGTTATACGGGATCTGTAGGAGAGACCCAGTACTTC. This translates into CASSYTGSVGETQYF.

The chain uses TRBV30 and TRBJ2-7; TRBD1 might be the D (6 bases). The V and J ends lost 0 bases and 5 bases respectively, with 14 bases between them. This CDR3 has 14 amino acids. Germline values: CDR1 GTSNPN, CDR2 SVGIG (reference sequence). CDR3 DNA sequence: TGTGCCTGGAGTGTACAACAGGGTAGGAACGAGCAGTACTTC. Translating gives CAWSVQQGRNEQYF.

This chain uses TRBV27 with TRBJ2-1; 11 positions agree with TRBD2. This CDR3 is built from 14 residues. The germline gives CDR1 MNHEY, CDR2 SMNVEV (reference sequence). Losses at the gene ends were 6 bases for V and 8 bases for J; bases not matched to a gene: 6. The CDR3 reads CASRVAGGPDEQFF. The CDR3, as DNA: TGTGCCAGCAGAGTAGCGGGGGGGCCTGATGAGCAGTTCTTC.

The V call is TRBV11-3, the J call TRBJ1-3, with TRBD1 matching 12 bases. This CDR3 region has 18 residues. V lost 6 bases, J lost 2 bases, and 11 bases stayed unmatched. CDR1 and CDR2 (germline): SGHNT, YENEEA. CDR3 coding DNA: TGTGCCAGCAGGGAAGCCGGGACAGGGGGCCGTCCTGGAAACACCATATATTTT. This gives the protein CASREAGTGGRPGNTIYF.